A single sample gave rise to the 5 T cell receptor beta chains below, sequenced in a study of T-cell reconstitution after alpha-beta-depleted transplantation in children. Unique molecular identifiers featured in how the TCRbeta library was prepared. TCRdb itself ran the PCR reads through MiXCR, one entry per CDR3 protein. The sample lists around 300,000 distinct CDR3 sequences, roughly 9.1% occurring once. This sample comprised PBMCs, obtained before TCRalphabeta/CD19-depleted stem cell transplant. The receptor set was obtained from a boy younger than two with acute myeloid leukemia, due to receive a stem cell transplant.

This sequence joins TRBV28 and TRBJ2-3, with a weak D call TRBD2 (5 bases). The CDR3 spans 14 residues. CDR1 and CDR2 from the germline V gene are MDHEN and SYDVKM. The V gene lost 5 bases and the J gene lost 5 bases, with 14 bases spanning the gap. CDR3 nucleotide sequence: TGTGCCAGCAGTCCCCCGGGCGAGGGAGATACGCAGTATTTT. The encoded protein is CASSPPGEGDTQYF.

This clonotype has only a few counts. The chain joins TRBV19 to TRBJ2-1; D is undetermined. V lost 6 bases and J 3 bases, leaving 9 bases between the germline ends. Germline loops: CDR1 LNHDA, CDR2 SQIVND (reference sequence). The CDR3 contains 13 residues. The chain's CDR3 is CASRVRNYNEQFF. CDR3 coding DNA: TGTGCCAGTAGGGTGAGGAACTACAATGAGCAGTTCTTC.

This clonotype was counted many times. Written as DNA, the CDR3 is TGCAGCGGCCTACAGGGTCGGGACACTGAAGCTTTCTTT. Protein product: CSGLQGRDTEAFF. This chain joins TRBV29-1 and TRBJ1-1; perhaps TRBD1 as D (6 bases). Germline lookup yields CDR1 SQVTM and CDR2 ANQGSEA. Trimming cost V 7 bases and J 3 bases, with 15 bases left between them. CDR3 length: 13 residues. The entire variable domain, with the rest obtained from reference TRBV29-1 and TRBJ1-1, is as follows: SAVISQKPSRDICQRGTSLTIQCQVDSQVTMMFWYRQQPGQSLTLIATANQGSEATYESGFVIDKFPISRPNLTFSTLTVSNMSPEDSSIYLCSGLQGRDTEAFFGQGTRLTVV.

This sequence joins TRBV3-1 and TRBJ2-7; D tentatively fits TRBD1 or TRBD2 (5 bases each). The germline CDR1 and CDR2 sequences are LGHDT and YNNKEL (reference sequence). V lost 0 bases, J lost 3 bases, and 18 bases lay in between. There are 17 residues in the CDR3. The CDR3 spells CASSQDDVPGPSYEQYF. The CDR3, as DNA: TGTGCCAGCAGCCAAGATGACGTCCCGGGACCCAGCTACGAGCAGTACTTC.

This clonotype was recorded at least ten times. The chain has TRBV28 and TRBJ1-6; 9 bases align to TRBD1. The germline V gene has CDR1 MDHEN and CDR2 SYDVKM. Unmatched junction bases numbered 5, after V lost 6 bases and J lost 5 bases. The CDR3 has 15 amino acids. The CDR3 DNA reads TGTGCCAGCAGGGACAGGGGAACCGATAATTCACCCCTCCACTTT. Protein sequence: CASRDRGTDNSPLHF.